The TCR beta chain under discussion was sequenced for a study of cytomegalovirus exposure and HLA in healthy donors. This CDR3 has 15 residues. Germline assignment: CDR1 SGHVS and CDR2 FQNEAQ. After removal of 4 bases from V and 7 bases from J, the junction contained 10 bases not matched to a gene. The PCR was carried out with 60 Vbeta primers and 13 Jbeta primers. TCRdb keeps only in-frame clones here, not all; method: immunoSEQ multiplex PCR. This table has about 170,000 clones, around 84% appearing once. Input material: PBMCs. The rearrangement links TRBV7-8 to TRBJ2-7; TRBD2 matches 10 bases. The TCR comes from a man aged 30-40 years in good health and CMV-seropositive. As DNA, the CDR3 is TGTGCCAGCAGCTGGGGTCTAGCGGGAGCGGAAGAGCAGTACGTC. The encoded protein is CASSWGLAGAEEQYV.